A selection of T cell receptor beta chains follows, all from one sample in a study of human T cells and chemical hapten exposure. TCRdb re-derived calls from the RACE reads in MiXCR, one entry per CDR3 protein. The sample carries roughly 260,000 distinct CDR3 sequences, about 9% recorded once. The source was whole blood, collected in connection with sensitization to the hapten diphenylcyclopropenone (DPC). The receptor set was obtained from a woman aged 40 to 50 with alopecia areata. Some clones in this sample may be carry-over from other donors' samples. CDR3s include the opening cysteine and the closing phenylalanine or tryptophan. The D gene is left open where the match is weak. Size values are once, few and many counts, or a class for expanded clones, and some rows have none.

v_gene: TRBV18
d_gene: TRBD1
abundance: many
j_gene: TRBJ2-1
CDR3nt: TGTGCCAGCTCACCAGCCGGCAGGGGGCGATCTGGTGAGCAGTTCTTC
CDR3aa: CASSPAGRGRSGEQFF

v_gene: TRBV28
d_gene: TRBD1
abundance: .
j_gene: TRBJ1-5
CDR3nt: TGTGCCAGCAGTCCCACCGGACTGGACAGGGAGAGCAATCAGCCCCAGCATTTT
CDR3aa: CASSPTGLDRESNQPQHF

v_gene: TRBV11-2
d_gene: TRBD2
abundance: few
j_gene: TRBJ2-1
CDR3nt: TGTGCCAGCAGCGTGCCGGGACTAGCGGCAATCAATGAGCAGTTCTTC
CDR3aa: CASSVPGLAAINEQFF

v_gene: TRBV18
d_gene: TRBD2
abundance: few
j_gene: TRBJ2-5
CDR3nt: TGTGCCAGCTCACCGCCTAGCGGGAGAGGAGGGCAAGAGACCCAGTACTTC
CDR3aa: CASSPPSGRGGQETQYF

v_gene: TRBV5-1
d_gene: TRBD1
abundance: many
j_gene: TRBJ2-7
CDR3nt: TGCGCCAGCAGCCCGGGGACAGTGCAAACCTACGAGCAGTACTTC
CDR3aa: CASSPGTVQTYEQYF

v_gene: TRBV12-3/TRBV12-4
d_gene: .
abundance: .
j_gene: TRBJ1-5
CDR3nt: TGTGCCAGCAGTTTAGCTATCATTCAGCCCCAGCATTTT
CDR3aa: CASSLAIIQPQHF

v_gene: TRBV28
d_gene: .
abundance: many
j_gene: TRBJ1-1
CDR3nt: TGTGCCAGCAGTCCCACAGACCGACGGGTAGATACTGAAGCTTTCTTT
CDR3aa: CASSPTDRRVDTEAFF

v_gene: TRBV10-3
d_gene: .
abundance: .
j_gene: TRBJ2-1
CDR3nt: TGTGCCGCCCGGGACCCCGGCGGGAATGAGCAGTTCTTC
CDR3aa: CAARDPGGNEQFF

v_gene: TRBV4-3
d_gene: .
abundance: .
j_gene: TRBJ2-7
CDR3nt: TGCGCCAGCAGCCAAGATTTGGACGCGTACGAGCAGTACTTC
CDR3aa: CASSQDLDAYEQYF

v_gene: TRBV10-3
d_gene: .
abundance: few
j_gene: TRBJ1-5
CDR3nt: TGTGCCATCAGTGAGTCCAACAGGGAGGATCAGCCCCAGCATTTT
CDR3aa: CAISESNREDQPQHF

v_gene: TRBV20-1
d_gene: .
abundance: .
j_gene: TRBJ1-5
CDR3nt: TGCAGTGCTAGAGGGGTCCGGGGAAATCAGCCCCAGCATTTT
CDR3aa: CSARGVRGNQPQHF

v_gene: TRBV4-3
d_gene: TRBD1
abundance: few
j_gene: TRBJ2-5
CDR3nt: TGCGCCAGCAGCCAACAACAGGGGCGGGAGACCCAGTACTTC
CDR3aa: CASSQQQGRETQYF

v_gene: TRBV12-3/TRBV12-4
d_gene: .
abundance: many
j_gene: TRBJ2-1
CDR3nt: TGTGCCAGCAGCCGACTAGAGTCAGGCGAGCAGTTCTTC
CDR3aa: CASSRLESGEQFF

v_gene: TRBV6-1
d_gene: .
abundance: .
j_gene: TRBJ2-4
CDR3nt: TGTGCCAGCAGTGAAGGCGGGGGCAGCCTAGCCAAAAACATTCAGTACTTC
CDR3aa: CASSEGGGSLAKNIQYF

v_gene: TRBV10-3
d_gene: TRBD1
abundance: few
j_gene: TRBJ2-5
CDR3nt: TGTGCCATCAGTGAACCGGGACAGGGAAGGAAAGAGACCCAGTACTTC
CDR3aa: CAISEPGQGRKETQYF

v_gene: TRBV10-3
d_gene: TRBD1
abundance: .
j_gene: TRBJ2-5
CDR3nt: TGTGCCATCGCCCAACAGGGGTTCCAAGAGACCCAGTACTTC
CDR3aa: CAIAQQGFQETQYF